A selection of T cell receptor beta chains follows, all from one sample in a study of OX40 agonist ivuxolimab in advanced cancers. Repertoires were generated with immunoSEQ multiplex PCR, while TCRdb's copy carries only in-frame clones and drops some. The data show tens of thousands of clones, under 95% seen once. The sequencing here drew on CD4+ or CD8+ T cells sorted from blood, taken in a trial of the OX40 agonist ivuxolimab. The receptors were sampled from an adult with an advanced solid tumor such as melanoma, head and neck, liver or kidney cancer. Both conserved end residues are part of each CDR3. Each record gives: V gene, clone size, J gene, D gene, CDR3 protein, CDR3 DNA. The D gene is left open where the match is weak. Some rows have no size entry. The others give once, few or many, or a class for an expanded clone.

>TRBV27|once|TRBJ2-3|TRBD2
CASSLAGEDTQYF
TGTGCCAGCAGTTTAGCGGGAGAAGATACGCAGTATTTT
>TRBV11-2|NA|TRBJ2-1|NA
CASSFGGNEQFF
TGTGCCAGCAGCTTCGGTGGCAATGAGCAGTTCTTC
>TRBV5-1|few|TRBJ2-7|NA
CASSLPGHLYEQYF
TGCGCCAGCAGCTTACCGGGACACCTCTACGAGCAGTACTTC
>TRBV11-2|NA|TRBJ2-2|NA
CATILGGGELFF
TGTGCCACAATACTCGGAGGTGGGGAGCTGTTTTTT
>TRBV28|NA|TRBJ1-4|NA
CASTSRGAPIWGEKLFF
TGTGCCAGCACGAGCCGGGGGGCGCCGATTTGGGGGGAAAAACTGTTTTTT
>TRBV27|NA|TRBJ2-7|NA
CASSLAGVSPYEQYF
TGTGCCAGCAGTTTAGCAGGGGTCTCTCCCTACGAGCAGTACTTC
>TRBV11-2|NA|TRBJ1-6|NA
CASSLDGAGNSPLHF
TGTGCCAGCAGCTTAGATGGGGCTGGGAATTCACCCCTCCACTTT
>TRBV5-1|NA|TRBJ2-1|NA
CASSVAGIEQFF
TGCGCCAGCAGCGTGGCCGGGATTGAGCAGTTCTTC
>TRBV4-2|NA|TRBJ1-2|NA
CASSQEEVPYGYTF
TGTGCCAGCAGCCAAGAGGAGGTACCTTATGGCTACACCTTC
>TRBV5-1|NA|TRBJ1-1|NA
CASSSGGGTEAFF
TGCGCCAGCAGCTCCGGGGGTGGTACTGAAGCTTTCTTT
>TRBV6-6|NA|TRBJ2-3|NA
CASSYSGREIADTQYF
TGTGCCAGCAGTTACTCCGGCAGGGAAATTGCAGATACGCAGTATTTT
>TRBV6-5|NA|TRBJ1-1|NA
CASSPGQEAFF
TGTGCCAGCAGTCCCGGACAGGAAGCTTTCTTT
>TRBV7-6|NA|TRBJ1-5|TRBD1
CASSAGTGGNQPQHF
TGTGCCAGCAGCGCCGGGACAGGGGGGAATCAGCCCCAGCATTTT
>TRBV7-6|few|TRBJ2-7|NA
CASSFGMSSYEQYF
TGTGCCAGCAGCTTCGGGATGAGCTCCTACGAGCAGTACTTC
>TRBV4-1|NA|TRBJ2-4|NA
CASSQDERAKNIQYF
TGCGCCAGCAGCCAAGATGAGCGAGCCAAAAACATTCAGTACTTC
>TRBV7-9|NA|TRBJ2-5|NA
CASSPAQAPETQYF
TGTGCCAGCAGCCCAGCTCAGGCCCCAGAGACCCAGTACTTC